This T cell receptor (beta chain) came from a study of blood T cell repertoires in COVID-19. Looking at the study overall: The origin of the acute and convalescent COVID-19 samples was the United States, Italy and Spain. PBMCs, B-cell-depleted T cells, or T cells were the source of the cDNA or gDNA that made up the material.

This CDR3 is built from 15 residues. Germline V gene data show CDR1 as KGHSH and CDR2 as LQKENI. Between the trimmed V and J ends, which lost 1 base and 4 bases, there was a span of 10 bases. The authors' processing: Reference gene primer amplification yielded estimated nucleated cell counts. TCRdb keeps only in-frame clones here, not all; method: immunoSEQ multiplex PCR. V, J and clone size are those of that table, while D and trimming were read from the DNA. Among over 130,000 clones listed, 82% were seen once. The rearrangement links TRBV18 to TRBJ2-2; D gene unclear. The sequence was obtained from a woman at least 80 years old with acute or convalescent COVID-19. Source material: peripheral blood. CDR3 bases: TGTGCCAGCTCACCACGGCAGGCACGCACCGGGGAGCTGTTTTTT. Protein sequence: CASSPRQARTGELFF.